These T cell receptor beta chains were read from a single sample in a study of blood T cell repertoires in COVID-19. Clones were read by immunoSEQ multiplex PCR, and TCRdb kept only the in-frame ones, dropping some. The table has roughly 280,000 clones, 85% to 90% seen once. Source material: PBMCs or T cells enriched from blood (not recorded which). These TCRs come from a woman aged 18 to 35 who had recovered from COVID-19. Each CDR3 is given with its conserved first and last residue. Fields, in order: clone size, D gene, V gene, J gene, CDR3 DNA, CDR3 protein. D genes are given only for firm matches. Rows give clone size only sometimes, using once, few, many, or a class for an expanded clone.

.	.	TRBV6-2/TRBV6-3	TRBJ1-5	TGTGCCAGCAGTTATGGTGGGGGGGCAAATCAGCCCCAGCATTTT	CASSYGGGANQPQHF
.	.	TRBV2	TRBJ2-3	TGTGCCAGCAGTGAGGGGTGGGACTTCCACACAGATACGCAGTATTTT	CASSEGWDFHTDTQYF
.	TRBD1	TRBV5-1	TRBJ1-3	TGCGCCAGCAGCTTGGGGGACAGGGGAAACACCATATATTTT	CASSLGDRGNTIYF
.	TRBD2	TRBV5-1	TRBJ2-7	TGCGCCAGCTCACTATTGGGGGGGACTTCCTACGAGCAGTACTTC	CASSLLGGTSYEQYF
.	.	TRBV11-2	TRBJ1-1	TGTGCCAGCGGCCCCGGGAGCCTTGAAGCTTTCTTT	CASGPGSLEAFF
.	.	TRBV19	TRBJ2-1	TGTGCCAGTAGTATTTTACTAGTTGGGGGGAATGAGCAGTTCTTC	CASSILLVGGNEQFF
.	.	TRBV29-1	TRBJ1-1	TGCAGCGTTGGACCGCAGAACAGTGAAGCTTTCTTT	CSVGPQNSEAFF
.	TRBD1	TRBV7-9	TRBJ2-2	TGTGCCAGCAGCCTTGGACAGGGTACGGTCGGGGAGCTGTTTTTT	CASSLGQGTVGELFF
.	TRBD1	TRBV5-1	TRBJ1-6	TGCGCCAGCAGCGCCGGGACAGAAAATTCACCCCTCCACTTT	CASSAGTENSPLHF
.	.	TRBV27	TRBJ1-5	TGTGCCAGTTCCCATAAAAGAACAGCCTTTGGACAGCCCCAGCATTTT	CASSHKRTAFGQPQHF
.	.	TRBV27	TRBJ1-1	TGTGCCAGCAGTTTACAGCGTAGAGGGACTGAAGCTTTCTTT	CASSLQRRGTEAFF
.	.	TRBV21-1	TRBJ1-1	TGTGCCAGCAGCAAGGGCGGGACAGGGGGAACTGAAGCTTTCTTT	CASSKGGTGGTEAFF
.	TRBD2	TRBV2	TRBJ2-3	TGTGCCAGCACGGCTAGCGGGTTGGATACGCAGTATTTT	CASTASGLDTQYF
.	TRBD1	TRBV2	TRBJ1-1	TGTGCCAGCAGGATACGGACAGGGGGCTTGGACACTGAAGCTTTCTTT	CASRIRTGGLDTEAFF
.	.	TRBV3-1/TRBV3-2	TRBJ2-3	TGTGCCAGCAGCCAGTACCTTCTTAGCGGCACCCGCACAGATACGCAGTATTTT	CASSQYLLSGTRTDTQYF
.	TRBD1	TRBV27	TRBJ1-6	TGTGCCAGCGGACTGACAGGGGACAATTCACCCCTCCACTTT	CASGLTGDNSPLHF
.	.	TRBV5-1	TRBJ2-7	TGCGCCAGCAGCTCACTCCGTGGTAGCGACTACGAGCAGTACTTC	CASSSLRGSDYEQYF
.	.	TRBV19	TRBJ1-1	TGTGCCAGTAGTACAGGGGTTAGCATGAACACTGAAGCTTTCTTT	CASSTGVSMNTEAFF
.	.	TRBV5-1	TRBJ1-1	TGCGCCAGCAGCGAAGGGGGTGCGACCACTGAAGCTTTCTTT	CASSEGGATTEAFF
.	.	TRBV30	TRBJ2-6	TGTGCCTGGAGTGTACCGACATCGGCGGCCAACGTCCTGACTTTC	CAWSVPTSAANVLTF
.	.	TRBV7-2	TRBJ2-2	TGTGCCAGCAGCTACCTGGCAGGGGAAAACACCGGGGAGCTGTTTTTT	CASSYLAGENTGELFF
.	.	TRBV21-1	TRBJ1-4	TGTGCCAGCAGCCCATACCCGCAGGGGAATGGTGAAAAACTGTTTTTT	CASSPYPQGNGEKLFF
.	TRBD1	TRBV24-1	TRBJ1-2	TGTGCCACCAGTGAAAGGGGGCGGGACTATGGCTACACCTTC	CATSERGRDYGYTF
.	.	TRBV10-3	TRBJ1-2	TGTGCCATCAGTGAGTCGTTTGGGCAGGGCTACACCTTC	CAISESFGQGYTF
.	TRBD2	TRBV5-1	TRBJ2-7	TGCGCCAGCAGCTTAGGCGGGGGGAACTACGAGCAGTACTTC	CASSLGGGNYEQYF
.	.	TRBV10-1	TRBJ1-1	TGCGCCAGCGCTGCCAGGGAGGGTATCACTGAAGCTTTCTTT	CASAAREGITEAFF
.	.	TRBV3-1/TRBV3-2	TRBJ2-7	TGTGCCAGCAGCCAAGGGGTAGGGACTCTCTACGAGCAGTACTTC	CASSQGVGTLYEQYF
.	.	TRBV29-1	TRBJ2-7	TGCAGCGGGCAACAGGGCAGCGAGCAGTACTTC	CSGQQGSEQYF
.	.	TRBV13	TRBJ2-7	TGTGCCAGCAGCCCGAGACAGCGCTACGAGCAGTACTTC	CASSPRQRYEQYF
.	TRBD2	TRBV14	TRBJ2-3	TGTGCCAGCAGCGGCGGGAGGTGGGCGAGCACAGATACGCAGTATTTT	CASSGGRWASTDTQYF
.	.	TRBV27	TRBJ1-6	TGTGCCAGCAGTTTAATAGCGACAGGCCTTAATTCACCCCTCCACTTT	CASSLIATGLNSPLHF
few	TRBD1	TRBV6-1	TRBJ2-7	TGTGCCAGCAGTGAGGCTGGGACAGGGGCCTACGAGCAGTACTTC	CASSEAGTGAYEQYF
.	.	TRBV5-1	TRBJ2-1	TGCGCCAGCAGCTTGTCTACTTCATACAATGAGCAGTTCTTC	CASSLSTSYNEQFF
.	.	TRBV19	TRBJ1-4	TGTGCCAGTATTTCGACACCGGAGGGGAGAAAACTGTTTTTT	CASISTPEGRKLFF
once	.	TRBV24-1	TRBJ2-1	TGTGCCACCAGTTCCTTACCTAGCTCCTACAATGAGCAGTTCTTC	CATSSLPSSYNEQFF
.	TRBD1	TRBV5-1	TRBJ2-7	TGCGCCAGCAGCCCCGGGACAGGGGATTTCGAGCAGTACTTC	CASSPGTGDFEQYF
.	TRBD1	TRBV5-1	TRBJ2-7	TGCGCCAGCAGTTCATCGGGACAGCGCTACGAGCAGTACTTC	CASSSSGQRYEQYF
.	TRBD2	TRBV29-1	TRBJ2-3	TGCAGCGTTGAAGATCGCGGCCCCCTTAGCGGGGAGGCGACAGATACGCAGTATTTT	CSVEDRGPLSGEATDTQYF
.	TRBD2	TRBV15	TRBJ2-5	TGTGCCACCAGCAGAGACCTAGCGGGGGAAGCTATACAAGAGACCCAGTACTTC	CATSRDLAGEAIQETQYF
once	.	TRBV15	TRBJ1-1	TGTGCCACCAGCAGAGATGGTGGGCGGAACACTGAAGCTTTCTTT	CATSRDGGRNTEAFF
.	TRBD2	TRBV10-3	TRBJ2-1	TGTGCCATCAGTGAGTACCAGCGGGGGGACTCCTACAATGAGCAGTTCTTC	CAISEYQRGDSYNEQFF
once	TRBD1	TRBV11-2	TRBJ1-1	TGTGCCAGCAGCACGGGACAGGGGGGATTGGGTGATACTGAAGCTTTCTTT	CASSTGQGGLGDTEAFF
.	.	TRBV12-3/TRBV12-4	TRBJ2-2	TGTGCCAGCAGAGAGGACACCGGGGAGCTGTTTTTT	CASREDTGELFF
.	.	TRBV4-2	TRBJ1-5	TGTGCCAGCAGCCAAGCGCTACTTAGCAATCAGCCCCAGCATTTT	CASSQALLSNQPQHF
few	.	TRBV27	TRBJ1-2	TGTGCCAGCAGTCCCTTGGGGGCTACCCAAAAATACCGCTATGGCTACACCTTC	CASSPLGATQKYRYGYTF
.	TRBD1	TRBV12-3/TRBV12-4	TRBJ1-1	TGTGCCAGCAGTTTGACAGGGTCCGCCGAAGCTTTCTTT	CASSLTGSAEAFF
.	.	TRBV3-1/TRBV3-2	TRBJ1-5	TGTGCCAGCAGTCGGACAGAAAGCAATCAGCCCCAGCATTTT	CASSRTESNQPQHF
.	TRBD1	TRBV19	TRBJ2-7	TGTGCCAGTAGCGACAGGGGATTATACGAGCAGTACTTC	CASSDRGLYEQYF
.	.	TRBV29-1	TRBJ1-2	TGCAGCGTTGATACGAACTTGGATGGCTACACCTTC	CSVDTNLDGYTF